This T cell receptor (beta chain) was sequenced during a study of shared clonotypes between healthy human individuals (dated by TCRdb to 2019 to 2021). A note on the overall study: Two women and a few men aged 18 to 49 years were included in the cohort. Blood TCR repertoires of about five healthy adults were deeply sequenced to estimate repertoire size and the extent of clonotype sharing between individuals. Libraries were prepared and TCR repertoires were sequenced by different laboratories using diverse techniques, in order to increase sequencing depth and limit assay-specific biases. Leukapheresis yielded between about 0.94 and 9.5 billion PBMCs per donor.

Comments on this clone: Its antigen remains undetermined. No quality values exist for individual bases; no much larger clone is one base distant.

On the study overall, not on this receptor specifically: Sampling was limited to blood, and TCR repertoires in tissue likely differ from TCR repertoires in blood. Pairwise subsampling led to the expectation that sequencing depth would affect the degree of clonotype sharing among donors. Because the study included a small number of donors, the genetic and exposure-history diversity represented was limited.

The donors were healthy, HIV-negative adults with no recently reported acute infections or vaccinations. All donors were Caucasian adults living in Nashville, Tennessee, USA. In the unsorted samples, 70 million to 90 million PBMCs were counted, and genomic DNA was extracted using the QIAamp DNA Blood Mini kit. Blood was obtained by leukapheresis, after which PBMCs were separated by Ficoll-Histopaque density gradient centrifugation and cryopreserved in liquid nitrogen vapor phase. Using the deep immunoSEQ assay, TCR CDR3 regions were amplified from genomic DNA by multiplex PCR. Extracted genomic DNA from each cell subset was spread evenly across all wells of several immunoSEQ 96-well plates, with each plate serving as a replicate. For unsorted PBMC, each replicate PCR was loaded with approximately 330 ng genomic DNA, equivalent to roughly 31,000 T cell genomes. Unsorted PBMC genomic DNA was sequenced across ten immunoSEQ deep assay plates. The purified libraries were quantified using a Qubit 3.0 fluorometer, sized with a Bioanalyzer 2100, and then quantified again using the KAPA Library Quantification kit. Each immunoSEQ 96-well plate was sequenced on its own single-read 150-cycle Illumina NextSeq 550 flow cell. In the source study's methods: Because only junctional sequences without quality scores were contained in the immunoSEQ output, filtering matching that applied to full-length reads could not be performed. To assign V/J genes and CDR3, sequences were annotated using PyIR, a Python wrapper for IgBLAST v1.9, with IMGT germline references. Reads with weak V/J assignments (E-value above 1e-6), missing CDR3, stop codons, out-of-frame junctions, or ambiguous translated residues were removed. V3J clonotypes were defined by identical inferred V gene, J gene, and CDR3 amino acid sequence. Percentage overlap between repertoires was computed as shared unique clonotypes divided by the size of the smaller repertoire. Repertoire richness was assessed with RTK rarefaction, the Chao1 estimator, and Recon v2.1 estimates of unobserved clonotypes. Imported from immuneACCESS, the table was reduced by TCRdb to in-frame sequences with V and J called. These copies leave out some clones; in studies compared against another copy, an unresolved V gene accounts for under half, and the cause of the remainder is not known. The V and J calls and the clone size are those of that table, but D and trimming were determined from the DNA. The sample contains 450,000 to 650,000 clones, around three quarters of them found a single time. Of the sample, around 13% falls within the top ten clones.

The junction shows trimming of 4 bases on V and 3 bases on J, plus 10 bases between the germline ends. The CDR3, from cysteine to phenylalanine, totals 12 residues. Only CDR3 DNA remains: 36 bases, in frame from the first base. CDR1 is given as SQVTM and CDR2 as ANQGSEA, both from the germline V gene. Material for sequencing was PBMCs. This clonotype was sampled from a woman aged 40 to 50 in good health. Some clones in this sample may be carry-over from other donors' samples. The chain is assembled from TRBV29-1 and TRBJ2-7; the D gene assignment is ambiguous. This receptor carries the CDR3 CSVVGPGYEQYF. Here is the DNA: TGCAGCGTTGTTGGGCCCGGCTACGAGCAGTACTTC.